Shown below are 28 T cell receptor beta chains from a single sample sequenced in a study of PD-L1 blockade in urothelial cancer. Noted time point: pretreatment peripheral blood. Profiled with immunoSEQ multiplex PCR; TCRdb holds only in-frame clones, not every one. The table lists some 44,000 clones, more than 75% of them singletons. Here the sequenced sample was PBMCs, taken around atezolizumab (anti-PD-L1) treatment. These receptors were collected from a man aged 55 to 70 with urothelial cancer.

The chain links TRBV27 to TRBJ2-1; the match to TRBD2 covers 7 bases. Per germline, CDR1 MNHEY and CDR2 SMNVEV (reference sequence). Trimming took 5 bases from V and 2 from J; bases not matched to a gene: 3. This CDR3 has 14 residues. CDR3 coding DNA: TGTGCCAGCAGTCAGGGACTACCCTACAATGAGCAGTTCTTC. Its translation is CASSQGLPYNEQFF.

The rearrangement uses TRBV2 and TRBJ2-5; unclear D gene. CDR1 and CDR2 from the germline V gene are SNHLY and FYNNEI. The V and J ends lost 0 bases and 11 bases respectively, with 19 bases between them. The CDR3 contains 15 residues. Written as DNA, the CDR3 is TGTGCCAGCAGTGAAGCGATGGGCGATCAACATAAGCAGTACTTC. Protein: CASSEAMGDQHKQYF.

J is TRBJ1-2 and V is TRBV7-6; TRBD1 aligns across 9 bases. This CDR3 is 14 amino acids long. Germline-derived CDR1 and CDR2 are SGHVS and FNYEAQ. The junction had 2 bases not matched to a gene; V was cut back by 4 bases and J by 2 bases. The CDR3: CASSSGTGNYGYTF. In nucleotides, the CDR3 is TGTGCCAGCAGCTCCGGGACAGGGAACTATGGCTACACCTTC.

This clone has a handful of counts. The V and J genes are TRBV5-4 and TRBJ1-6; 7 bases are shared with TRBD1. J lost 8 bases, V lost 0 bases, and 2 bases had no gene match. Germline V lookup: CDR1 SGHNT, CDR2 YYREEE (reference sequence). The CDR3 length is 14 residues. In nucleotides, the CDR3 is TGTGCCAGCAGCTTGGGGGACAGCGATTCACCCCTCCACTTT. This sequence encodes CASSLGDSDSPLHF.

This clone was detected only once. The gene calls are TRBV5-1 and TRBJ2-4; 12 bases match TRBD2. CDR1 and CDR2 (germline): SGHRS, YFSETQ. V trimming: 3 bases; J trimming: 8 bases; junction bases outside the gene matches: 9. The CDR3 is 16 residues long. The DNA of the CDR3 is TGCGCCAGCAGCTCCATCCTAGCGGGGGGGAGTGACATTCAGTACTTC. Translation gives CASSSILAGGSDIQYF. Full variable domain (remainder filled in from reference TRBV5-1 and TRBJ2-4): KAGVTQTPRYLIKTRGQQVTLSCSPISGHRSVSWYQQTPGQGLQFLFEYFSETQRNKGNFPGRFSGRQFSNSRSEMNVSTLELGDSALYLCASSSILAGGSDIQYFGAGTRLSVL.

The chain joins TRBV4-1 to TRBJ2-2, with 7 positions matching TRBD2. The germline V gene has CDR1 MGHRA and CDR2 YSYEKL. The V segment lost 2 bases and the J segment 7 bases; nucleotides outside the gene matches: 13. The CDR3 contains 17 residues. CDR3: CASSQTLAVGAYGELFF. In DNA form, the CDR3 reads TGCGCCAGCAGCCAAACCCTAGCGGTAGGGGCTTACGGGGAGCTGTTTTTT.

This chain uses TRBV28 with TRBJ2-3; 10 bases map to TRBD2. V gave up 6 bases and J gave up 0 bases; unmatched junction bases: 6. Germline V CDR1 and CDR2: MDHEN, SYDVKM. The CDR3 is 16 amino acids. CDR3 in amino acids: CASSAPGLASTDTQYF. The CDR3 nucleotides are TGTGCCAGCAGCGCACCGGGACTAGCGAGCACAGATACGCAGTATTTT.

This clone was found a few times. The J gene is TRBJ2-1, the V gene TRBV11-2; weak D call: TRBD2 (6 bases). Germline V gene data show CDR1 as SGHAT and CDR2 as FQNNGV. Trimming pared 3 bases from V and 4 bases from J, leaving 10 bases between. There are 14 residues in the CDR3. The CDR3 loop is CASSLFSGYNEQFF. As DNA, the CDR3 is TGTGCCAGCAGCTTGTTTAGCGGATACAATGAGCAGTTCTTC.

This clone has more than one count but fewer than ten. This chain uses TRBV18 with TRBJ2-7; TRBD2 is a possible D gene (5 bases). The CDR3 spans 14 residues. V dropped 7 bases and J dropped 5 bases, with 18 bases sitting between them. Germline lookup yields CDR1 KGHSH and CDR2 LQKENI. The CDR3 bases are TGTGCCAGCTGCCGGCCTGAGGGTTACCACGAGCAGTACTTC. Translated: CASCRPEGYHEQYF.

The rearrangement links TRBV6-5 to TRBJ1-1, with 7 bases matching TRBD1. The CDR3 has 16 amino acids. Germline V gene sequence: CDR1 MNHEY, CDR2 SVGAGI. Trimming took 4 bases from V and 5 from J; bases not matched to a gene: 13. In DNA form, the CDR3 reads TGTGCCAGCAGTTCTATGGGCACAGGGGCGAGAACTGAAGCTTTCTTT. Protein product: CASSSMGTGARTEAFF.

This rearrangement joins TRBV2 to TRBJ1-1; TRBD1 matches at 8 bases. The CDR3 length is 13 residues. Trimming removed 7 bases from V and 3 bases from J; junction bases left unmatched: 4. Germline CDR1 SNHLY, CDR2 FYNNEI. The chain's CDR3 is CASNRQGYTEAFF. CDR3 in DNA: TGTGCCAGCAATCGACAGGGGTACACTGAAGCTTTCTTT.

The chain recombines TRBV6-1 with TRBJ1-5; D is possibly TRBD1 (5 bases). Germline CDR1 reads MNHNS; CDR2 reads SASEGT. Trimming removed 8 bases at V and 0 bases at J, with 14 bases between. This CDR3 is 15 amino acids long. CDR3 protein: CASREGQGSNQPQHF. CDR3 bases: TGTGCCAGCCGGGAAGGGCAGGGTAGCAATCAGCCCCAGCATTTT.

The rearrangement links TRBV27 to TRBJ1-5; D uncertain. V dropped 3 bases and J dropped 9 bases, with 21 bases sitting between them. The germline gives CDR1 MNHEY, CDR2 SMNVEV (reference sequence). This CDR3 spans 16 amino acids. The CDR3 protein is CASSFGNSPGLGPQHF. The CDR3 DNA reads as TGTGCCAGCAGTTTCGGGAACTCGCCGGGTCTAGGGCCCCAGCATTTT.

This chain uses TRBV11-2 with TRBJ2-2; 9 bases are shared with TRBD1. Unmatched junction bases numbered 9, after V lost 4 bases and J lost 6 bases. Germline V gene lookup returns CDR1 SGHAT and CDR2 FQNNGV. The CDR3 sequence is 16 residues long. The CDR3 sequence is CASSSEDRGAAGELFF. DNA for the CDR3: TGTGCCAGCAGCTCGGAGGACAGGGGAGCCGCCGGGGAGCTGTTTTTT. The entire variable domain, with the rest obtained from reference TRBV11-2 and TRBJ2-2, is as follows: EAGVAQSPRYKIIEKRQSVAFWCNPISGHATLYWYQQILGQGPKLLIQFQNNGVVDDSQLPKDRFSAERLKGVDSTLKIQPAKLEDSAVYLCASSSEDRGAAGELFFGEGSRLTVL.

The rearrangement uses TRBV28 and TRBJ2-5, with 16 bases matching TRBD2. Unmatched junction bases numbered 2, after V lost 8 bases and J lost 5 bases. This CDR3 region has 14 residues. Germline V gives CDR1 MDHEN, CDR2 SYDVKM. In DNA form, the CDR3 reads TGTGCCAGCGGGACTAGCGGGGGGGTGGAGACCCAGTACTTC. It is translated as CASGTSGGVETQYF.

This clone was found once. The rearrangement uses TRBV11-2 and TRBJ2-2, with 8 bases that match TRBD2. Per germline, CDR1 SGHAT and CDR2 FQNNGV. The CDR3 has 16 residues. V shed 2 bases and J 4 bases; nucleotides not matched to a gene: 6. Here the CDR3 reads CASSLRRGRTTGELFF. CDR3 sequence (DNA): TGTGCCAGCAGCTTACGGCGCGGGAGGACCACCGGGGAGCTGTTTTTT.

The V call is TRBV4-1, the J call TRBJ2-7; the match to TRBD1 covers 10 bases. Germline CDR1 is MGHRA and CDR2 is YSYEKL. With V trimmed by 1 base and J by 7 bases, 4 bases remained unmatched. CDR3 length: 14 amino acids. The CDR3 bases are TGCGCCAGCAGCCAAGGACAGGGGGCGCGGGAGCAGTACTTC. Protein: CASSQGQGAREQYF.

The chain recombines TRBV14 with TRBJ1-2, with 8 bases identical to TRBD1. CDR1 is SGHDN and CDR2 is FVKESK in the germline V gene. V dropped 4 bases and J dropped 6; count of bases not matched to a gene: 4. This CDR3 spans 13 amino acids. CDR3 amino acids: CASSPQGAHGYTF. The CDR3 nucleotides read TGTGCCAGCAGCCCGCAGGGGGCCCATGGCTACACCTTC.

This chain uses TRBV6-5 with TRBJ2-2; D is perhaps TRBD1 (7 bases). The V gene lost 2 bases and the J gene lost 3 bases, with 10 bases spanning the gap. The germline V gene encodes CDR1 MNHEY and CDR2 SVGAGI. CDR3 length: 15 residues. The CDR3 region has the DNA TGTGCCAGCAGTTACAGCAGGGGGGACACCGGGGAGCTGTTTTTT. Its translation: CASSYSRGDTGELFF.

V and J are TRBV2 and TRBJ2-1; D unresolved. Trimming removed 6 bases from V and 11 bases from J, with 14 bases in between. Looked up from germline, CDR1 is SNHLY and CDR2 is FYNNEI. This CDR3 is built from 12 residues. CDR3: CASRSSHSKQFF. As DNA, the CDR3 is TGTGCCAGCAGGTCTAGTCACTCCAAGCAGTTCTTC.

The chain couples TRBV10-3 to TRBJ2-7, with D possibly matching TRBD2 (5 bases). CDR1 ENHRY and CDR2 SYGVKD come from the germline V gene. Trimming took 2 bases from V and 3 from J, leaving 8 bases between them. This CDR3 has 13 residues. The chain's CDR3 is CAISEASNYEQYF. The CDR3 region has the DNA TGTGCCATCAGTGAGGCTAGCAACTACGAGCAGTACTTC.

This chain joins TRBV5-1 and TRBJ1-4; weak D call: TRBD1 (5 bases). This CDR3 contains 16 residues. The germline V and J ends were trimmed by 4 bases and 0 bases, with 13 bases remaining between them. Germline V gives CDR1 SGHRS, CDR2 YFSETQ. The CDR3 DNA is TGCGCCAGCAGCGGGGGGACCGCTGCAACTAATGAAAAACTGTTTTTT. Translation gives CASSGGTAATNEKLFF.

The chain carries TRBV27 and TRBJ2-7, with TRBD1 matching over 7 bases. This CDR3 contains 14 residues. Trimming removed 5 bases from V and 0 bases from J; junction bases left unmatched: 4. Germline lookup yields CDR1 MNHEY and CDR2 SMNVEV (reference sequence). CDR3: CASSVRDSSYEQYF. The DNA of the CDR3 is TGTGCCAGCAGTGTCCGGGACAGCTCCTACGAGCAGTACTTC.

The gene calls are TRBV7-2 and TRBJ1-3; a weak D match, TRBD1 (6 bases). The CDR3 length is 16 residues. Trimming pared 1 base from V and 0 bases from J, leaving 10 bases between. The germline V gene encodes CDR1 SGHTA and CDR2 FQGNSA. CDR3 residues: CASSLVARGSGNTIYF. The CDR3 DNA reads as TGTGCCAGCAGCTTAGTTGCCAGGGGCTCTGGAAACACCATATATTTT.

The chain recombines TRBV11-2 with TRBJ1-1; 8 positions match TRBD1. Unmatched junction bases numbered 4, after V lost 2 bases and J lost 5 bases. This CDR3 spans 14 amino acids. Germline loops: CDR1 SGHAT, CDR2 FQNNGV. CDR3 nucleotide sequence: TGTGCCAGCAGCTTACCGGACAGGGTTACTGAAGCTTTCTTT. It codes for CASSLPDRVTEAFF.

This clone came up a few times. This chain links TRBV28 with TRBJ2-4; 8 positions agree with TRBD1. The germline CDR1 and CDR2 sequences are MDHEN and SYDVKM. This CDR3 has 14 amino acids. V lost 5 bases and J lost 8; bases outside the gene matches: 8. The CDR3 reads CASSTMDRVHIQYF. CDR3 coding DNA: TGTGCCAGCAGTACCATGGACAGGGTGCACATTCAGTACTTC.

The V and J genes are TRBV15 and TRBJ1-1; D gene ambiguous. This CDR3 is 13 amino acids long. The germline gives CDR1 LNHNV, CDR2 YYDKDF (reference sequence). V was trimmed by 8 bases and J by 0 bases, leaving 10 bases between them. CDR3 in DNA: TGTGCCACCCGACCAGACATGAACACTGAAGCTTTCTTT. Translating it yields CATRPDMNTEAFF. Filled out from reference TRBV15 and TRBJ1-1, the complete variable domain reads DAMVIQNPRYQVTQFGKPVTLSCSQTLNHNVMYWYQQKSSQAPKLLFHYYDKDFNNEADTPDNFQSRRPNTSFCFLDIRSPGLGDTAMYLCATRPDMNTEAFFGQGTRLTVV.

The rearrangement uses TRBV5-1 and TRBJ1-6, with TRBD1 as a possible D gene (6 bases). Germline loops: CDR1 SGHRS, CDR2 YFSETQ. The CDR3 consists of 15 residues. V was trimmed by 0 bases and J by 6 bases, leaving 10 bases between them. The CDR3: CASSLGTAGNSPLHF. The DNA for the CDR3 is TGCGCCAGCAGCTTGGGGACAGCAGGTAATTCACCCCTCCACTTT.